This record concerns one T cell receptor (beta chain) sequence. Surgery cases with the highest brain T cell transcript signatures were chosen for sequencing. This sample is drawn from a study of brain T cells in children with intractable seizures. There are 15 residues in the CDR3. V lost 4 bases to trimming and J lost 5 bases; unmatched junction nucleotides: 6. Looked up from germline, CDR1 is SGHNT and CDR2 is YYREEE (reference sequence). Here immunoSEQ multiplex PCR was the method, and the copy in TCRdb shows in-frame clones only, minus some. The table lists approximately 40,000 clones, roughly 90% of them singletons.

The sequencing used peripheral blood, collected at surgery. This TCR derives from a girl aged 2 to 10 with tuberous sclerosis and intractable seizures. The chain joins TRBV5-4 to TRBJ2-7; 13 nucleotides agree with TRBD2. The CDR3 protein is CASSATSGGGHEQYF. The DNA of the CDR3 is TGTGCCAGCAGCGCCACTAGCGGGGGGGGCCACGAGCAGTACTTC.